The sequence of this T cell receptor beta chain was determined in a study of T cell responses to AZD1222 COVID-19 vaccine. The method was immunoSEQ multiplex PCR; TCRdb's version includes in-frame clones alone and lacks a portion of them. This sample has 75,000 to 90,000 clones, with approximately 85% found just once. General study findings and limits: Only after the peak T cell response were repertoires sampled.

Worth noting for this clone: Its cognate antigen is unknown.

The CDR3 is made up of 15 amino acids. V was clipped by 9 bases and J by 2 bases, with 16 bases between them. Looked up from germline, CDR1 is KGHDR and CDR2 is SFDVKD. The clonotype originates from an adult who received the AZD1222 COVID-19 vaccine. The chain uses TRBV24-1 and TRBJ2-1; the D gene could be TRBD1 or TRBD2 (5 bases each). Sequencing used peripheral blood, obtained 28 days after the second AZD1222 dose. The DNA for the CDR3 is TGTGCCACCGAAATTCCCGGGGCCCCCTACAATGAGCAGTTCTTC. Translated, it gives CATEIPGAPYNEQFF.